This paragraph covers one T cell receptor beta chain sequence. This clone was seen repeatedly, ten times or more. No cognate antigen has been identified for it. The observed sequence ends 3 residues before the CDR3 terminus, with the missing tail filled in from the germline J gene. CVID samples and control samples contributed equivalent amounts of genomic DNA as sequencing input. For every sample, a 60 bp segment covering the rearranged TCRbeta CDR3 region was amplified and then sequenced. The immunoSEQ assay, a bias-corrected multiplex PCR with high-throughput sequencing, was employed for TCRbeta amplification. Under the source paper's analysis protocol: Every unique nucleotide sequence counted as a clone and was annotated with V, D and J genes, copy number and frequency. Sequences were labeled productive if in frame, and non-productive if out of frame or containing stop codons. As previously described, clonality was computed from Shannon's entropy. The predicted amino acid sequences of productive clones were used to derive the mean CDR3 Kyte-Doolittle hydropathy. Using the R hclust function, scaled V gene usage was clustered hierarchically with Manhattan distance and complete linkage. To assess clone sharing by CDR3 amino acid sequence, 12 repertoires per group were resampled over 100 rounds. The repertoires were searched for 70 published EBV-specific TCRbeta sequences and 200 to 300 published CMV-specific TCRbeta sequences. Two CVID samples yielding fewer than 10,000 sequences were excluded from analysis, leaving some 40 CVID repertoires. The immuneACCESS repertoire file appears here via TCRdb, limited to in-frame rearrangements. These files lack a portion of the clones; in checked studies, under half of the deficit traces to unresolved V genes, and the cause of the others is not known. V, J and clone size are those of that table, while D and trimming were read from the DNA. The table notes about 40,000 clones here, none of them singletons. The ten largest clones add up to more than 1.2% of the sample.

The sample belongs to a study of T cell clonality in common variable immunodeficiency (dated by TCRdb to the mid-2010s). The investigation overall reported the following: CVID subjects shared fewer TCRbeta clones with each other than healthy controls did (p < 0.0001). According to the authors, figuring out what caused the increased clonality in CVID would require sequencing the repertoires of T cell subpopulations. Correlations between repertoire features and clinical complications were limited by patient heterogeneity within the CVID cohort. Although equal DNA input was used, an average of approximately 74,000 unique sequences per sample was obtained for controls, compared with 30,000 to 35,000 for CVID samples. CVID TCRbeta sequences reportedly showed fewer deletions and N-nucleotide insertions and lacked highly modified clones with 13 or more V deletions. TCRbeta clonality was higher in CVID subjects than in healthy controls (t-test p = 0.018), and the increase was most characteristic of about a third of subjects.

Most CVID patients and most healthy controls were of Caucasian heritage. Heparinized peripheral whole blood samples of about 4.5 to 9 ml were collected from each donor. Genomic DNA from adults with common variable immune deficiency (CVID) and from healthy adult controls was used for sequencing of TCRbeta CDR3 repertoires. A total of some 22 healthy adult volunteers (about twelve female and ten or so male; age range roughly 23 to 70 years, mean age around 35) were included in the control group. Diluted blood was density-centrifuged over Hypaque 1077 or Ficoll-Paque to isolate peripheral blood mononuclear cells. Genomic DNA was obtained from unsorted mononuclear cells through either Qiagen column purification or a centrifugation-based method. V is trimmed back by 3 bases and J by 0 bases, and the junction contains 2 bases that no gene match accounts for. The CDR3 spans 15 residues, from the cysteine through the phenylalanine. Sequencing covers 36 bases of the CDR3, shown here with the frame starting at base 1. From the germline V gene, CDR1 is SGHRS and CDR2 is YFSETQ.

Recombination connected TRBV5-1 to TRBJ1-3, with 8 middle bases fitting TRBD1. The specimen was peripheral blood mononuclear cells. This TCR was recovered from a person aged 18-69 years in good health. This receptor has the CDR3 CASSSTGGSGNTIYF. Incomplete CDR3 DNA: TGCGCCAGCAGCTCTACAGGGGGCTCTGGAAACACC.